Listed below are T cell receptor beta chains from one sample, sequenced in a study of shared clonotypes between healthy human individuals. The table came from immunoSEQ multiplex PCR; TCRdb's copy has only in-frame clones and leaves some out. Of about 2 million clones listed, about 95% are singletons. Sequencing was done on a sample of naive CD8+ T cells sorted from blood. These receptors all stem from a man in his late teens or twenties in good health. Both conserved end residues are part of each CDR3. D genes are given only for firm matches. Clone size is given for some rows only: seen once, a few or many times, or a class if the clone is expanded.

V gene,J gene,clone size,D gene,CDR3 DNA,CDR3 protein
TRBV4-1,TRBJ1-2,-,TRBD1,TGCGCCAGCAGCCCAATGACAGGGGGCGAGGGCTACACCTTC,CASSPMTGGEGYTF
TRBV7-3,TRBJ2-2,-,TRBD1,TGTGCCAGCAAAGACAGGGGGCTAGGGGAGCTGTTTTTT,CASKDRGLGELFF
TRBV28,TRBJ2-2,-,TRBD1,TGTGCCAGCAGTTCGTGGACAGGGGGGAACACCGGGGAGCTGTTTTTT,CASSSWTGGNTGELFF
TRBV4-1,TRBJ2-5,-,TRBD2,TGCGCCAGCAGCCAACCAGCGGGAGCCCAAGAGACCCAGTACTTC,CASSQPAGAQETQYF
TRBV9,TRBJ1-2,-,TRBD1,TGTGCCAGCAGAGGGACAGGGGTCACCTTC,CASRGTGVTF
TRBV18,TRBJ1-2,-,-,TGTGCCAGCTCACCCAGCACAGGGACTAACTATGGCTACACCTTC,CASSPSTGTNYGYTF
TRBV10-3,TRBJ2-2,-,-,TGTGCCATCACCGTAGTGGGGACCGGGGAGCTGTTTTTT,CAITVVGTGELFF
TRBV10-3,TRBJ2-5,once,TRBD1,TGTGCCATCAGTGACATAAGGGACAGCCAAGAGACCCAGTACTTC,CAISDIRDSQETQYF
TRBV4-2,TRBJ2-5,-,TRBD1,TGTGCCAGCAGCCAAGAACAGGGGGCGCGAGTGGAGACCCAGTACTTC,CASSQEQGARVETQYF
TRBV5-1,TRBJ2-6,-,TRBD1,TGCGCCAGCAGCTCGCGGGACAGGCCCGCATCGTCTGGGGCCAACGTCCTGACTTTC,CASSSRDRPASSGANVLTF
TRBV5-4,TRBJ2-1,-,-,TGTGCCAGCAGCTTGGGGGCAGGGCGCAATGAGCAGTTCTTC,CASSLGAGRNEQFF
TRBV7-9,TRBJ2-5,-,TRBD1,TGTGCCAGCAGCTTAGCGGGACAGGGGGCAAAAGAGACCCAGTACTTC,CASSLAGQGAKETQYF
TRBV7-9,TRBJ2-1,-,-,TGTGCCAGCAGCGAGGGGTCGGCGGATGAGCAGTTCTTC,CASSEGSADEQFF
TRBV7-6,TRBJ2-1,-,TRBD2,TGTGCCAGCAGCCCGAATCTAGCGGGGGGAACCAATGAGCAGTTCTTC,CASSPNLAGGTNEQFF
TRBV11-2,TRBJ2-7,-,-,TGTGCCAGCAGGGCCCCGGCGGGGCACGAGCAGTACTTC,CASRAPAGHEQYF
TRBV4-1,TRBJ2-7,-,-,TGCGCCAGCAGCCCCAAGCCCGCAGGGGTAAGCGAGCAGTACTTC,CASSPKPAGVSEQYF
TRBV2,TRBJ2-3,once,-,TGTGCCAGCAGGGGGGGCTGGGATGGACTTGCAGATACGCAGTATTTT,CASRGGWDGLADTQYF
TRBV5-6,TRBJ1-4,-,-,TGTGCCAGCAATAGAAAGGGCAGCTTAGATGGCGAAAAACTGTTTTTT,CASNRKGSLDGEKLFF
TRBV27,TRBJ2-1,-,-,TGTGCCAGCAGTCCGGGACTGGTCTACAATGAGCAGTTCTTC,CASSPGLVYNEQFF
TRBV14,TRBJ1-3,-,-,TGTGCCAGCAGCCAAGTTCGGAGCTCTGGAAACACCATATATTTT,CASSQVRSSGNTIYF
TRBV7-9,TRBJ1-2,-,-,TGTGCCAGCAGCTTAGGGACGGGTACTAACTATGGCTACACCTTC,CASSLGTGTNYGYTF
TRBV6-1,TRBJ1-2,-,-,TGTGCCAGCAGTAAAGGGGTTGTAGGCCAAGGAAACTATGGCTACACCTTC,CASSKGVVGQGNYGYTF
TRBV5-6,TRBJ2-3,-,TRBD2,TGTGCCAGCGATAGCGGGGGAGGAGGCACAGATACGCAGTATTTT,CASDSGGGGTDTQYF
TRBV11-2,TRBJ2-7,-,-,TGTGCCAGCAGCTTAGTTGTATCCTGGCTCGAGCAGTACTTC,CASSLVVSWLEQYF
TRBV7-9,TRBJ2-5,-,TRBD2,TGTGCCAGCAGCCCTAGCGGAGTTGGGGAGACCCAGTACTTC,CASSPSGVGETQYF
TRBV5-4,TRBJ2-5,-,TRBD2,TGTGCCAGCAGCTTTGGAGCGGGGGAAGAGACCCAGTACTTC,CASSFGAGEETQYF
TRBV10-1,TRBJ2-7,-,-,TGCGCCAGCAGTGAAGGCTACTCCTACGAGCAGTACTTC,CASSEGYSYEQYF
TRBV7-7,TRBJ2-1,-,TRBD2,TGTGCTAGCAGCTCGGGACTAGCGGGAGGGGATGAGCAGTTCTTC,CASSSGLAGGDEQFF
TRBV10-3,TRBJ1-3,-,-,TGTGCCATCACTCCCGACTCTAACTCTGGAAACACCATATATTTT,CAITPDSNSGNTIYF